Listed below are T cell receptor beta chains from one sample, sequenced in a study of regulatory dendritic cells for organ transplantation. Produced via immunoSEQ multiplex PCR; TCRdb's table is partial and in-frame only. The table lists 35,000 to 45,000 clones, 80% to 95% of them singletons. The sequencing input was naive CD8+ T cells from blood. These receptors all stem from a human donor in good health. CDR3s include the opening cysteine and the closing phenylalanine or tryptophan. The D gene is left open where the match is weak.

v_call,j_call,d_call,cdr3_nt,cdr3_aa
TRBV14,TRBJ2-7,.,TGTGCCAGCAGCCAAGCTCGGGTCTACGAGCAGTACTTC,CASSQARVYEQYF
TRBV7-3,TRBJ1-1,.,TGTGCCAGCAGGGGCCTGGACACTGAAGCTTTCTTT,CASRGLDTEAFF
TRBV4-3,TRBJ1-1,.,TGCGCCAGCAGCCTCAGCGCGGGACACCCGAACACTGAAGCTTTCTTT,CASSLSAGHPNTEAFF
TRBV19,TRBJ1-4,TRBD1,TGTGCCAGTAGTTCGGACAGGGAGGGAGAAAAACTGTTTTTT,CASSSDREGEKLFF
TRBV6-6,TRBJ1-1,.,TGTGCCAGCAGTTACCTGGCAGGAGAAGCTTTCTTT,CASSYLAGEAFF
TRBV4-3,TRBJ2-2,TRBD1,TGCGCCAGCAGCCCCAGGACAGGGGGCCCTACGAACACCGGGGAGCTGTTTTTT,CASSPRTGGPTNTGELFF
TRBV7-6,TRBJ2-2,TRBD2,TGTGCCAGCAGCTTCAGGTCCGGGGGGAGTGCCGGGGAGCTGTTTTTT,CASSFRSGGSAGELFF
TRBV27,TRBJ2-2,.,TGTGCCAGCACCTGGGGGGACACCGGGGAGCTGTTTTTT,CASTWGDTGELFF
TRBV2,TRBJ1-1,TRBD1,TGTGCCAGCAGTGATCGGGGACAGTTT,CASSDRGQF
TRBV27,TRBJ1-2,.,TGTGCCAGCAGTAGGGGCACTCCAGGTGGCTACACCTTC,CASSRGTPGGYTF
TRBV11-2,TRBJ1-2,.,TGTGCCATCGAGAGGTCGGGACTGTACTATGGCTACACCTTC,CAIERSGLYYGYTF
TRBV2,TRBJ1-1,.,TGTGCCAGCAGTGAACGAGGAACTAACACTGAAGCTTTCTTT,CASSERGTNTEAFF
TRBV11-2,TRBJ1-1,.,TGTGCCAGCAGCTTTCGAGGGACTGAAGCTTTCTTT,CASSFRGTEAFF